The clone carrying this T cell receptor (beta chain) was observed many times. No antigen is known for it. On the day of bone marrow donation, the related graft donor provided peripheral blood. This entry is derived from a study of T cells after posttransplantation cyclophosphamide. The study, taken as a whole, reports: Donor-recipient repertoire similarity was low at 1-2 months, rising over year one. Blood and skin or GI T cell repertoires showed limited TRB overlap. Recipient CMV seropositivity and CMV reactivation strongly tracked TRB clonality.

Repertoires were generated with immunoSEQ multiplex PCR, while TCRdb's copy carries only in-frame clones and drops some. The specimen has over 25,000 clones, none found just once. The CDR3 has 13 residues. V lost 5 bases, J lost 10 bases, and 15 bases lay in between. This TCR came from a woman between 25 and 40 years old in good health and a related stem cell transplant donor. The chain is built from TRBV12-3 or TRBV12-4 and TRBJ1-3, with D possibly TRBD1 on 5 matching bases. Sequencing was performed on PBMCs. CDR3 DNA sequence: TGTGCCAGCAGTGTCGGGACTCTCCTAACCATATATTTT. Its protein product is CASSVGTLLTIYF.